The 21 T cell receptor beta chains in this list originate from one sample, sequenced in a study of shared clonotypes between healthy human individuals. The method was immunoSEQ multiplex PCR; TCRdb's version includes in-frame clones alone and lacks a portion of them. The profile covers over 1.5 million clones, with 95% to 99% appearing a single time and 0.4% to 0.45% taken by the ten largest. Specimen: naive CD4+ T cells sorted from blood. Subset described: CD45RA+ positively selected. Receptors were obtained from a man younger than 45 in good health.

The chain joins TRBV5-3 to TRBJ2-7; the D gene is possibly TRBD1 (6 bases). TRBV5-3 is noted as an ORF with a role that remains uncertain. Deletions cut 3 bases from V and 4 bases from J, with 20 bases between. The CDR3 has 16 residues. CDR3: CARSYTGTQVGYEQYF. The CDR3 coding sequence is TGTGCCAGAAGCTACACCGGGACACAGGTTGGGTACGAGCAGTACTTC.

This clone was counted a single time. This chain joins TRBV14 and TRBJ2-1; perhaps TRBD2 as D (5 bases). This CDR3 is 17 amino acids long. The V gene's germline CDR1 is SGHDN and CDR2 FVKESK. The ends were cut back, 3 bases at V and 0 bases at J, with 15 bases in the middle. CDR3 sequence reads: CASSHNSLGNSYNEQFF. The CDR3 DNA is TGTGCCAGCAGCCATAATTCACTAGGGAACTCCTACAATGAGCAGTTCTTC. The variable domain in full, completed from reference TRBV14 and TRBJ2-1, reads EAGVTQFPSHSVIEKGQTVTLRCDPISGHDNLYWYRRVMGKEIKFLLHFVKESKQDESGMPNNRFLAERTGGTYSTLKVQPAELEDSGVYFCASSHNSLGNSYNEQFFGPGTRLTVL.

This chain links TRBV7-2 with TRBJ2-7; D unresolved. The CDR3 spans 14 residues. Germline CDR1 and CDR2: SGHTA and FQGNSA. The ends were cut back, 4 bases at V and 4 bases at J, with 14 bases in the middle. The CDR3 nucleotides are TGTGCCAGCAGCTCATTTCTTGCAGGATACGAGCAGTACTTC. It specifies CASSSFLAGYEQYF.

The chain carries TRBV29-1 and TRBJ2-3; TRBD1 aligns across 7 bases. With V trimmed by 3 bases and J by 6 bases, 6 bases remained unmatched. This CDR3 has 13 amino acids. Germline CDR1 reads SQVTM; CDR2 reads ANQGSEA. The CDR3 spells CSVDRGKRDTQYF. DNA of the CDR3: TGCAGCGTTGACAGGGGGAAAAGGGATACGCAGTATTTT.

The J gene is TRBJ2-7, the V gene TRBV12-5, with 7 bases fitting TRBD2. This CDR3 spans 14 amino acids. The germline CDR1 and CDR2 sequences are LGHNT and FRNRAP. After removal of 6 bases from V and 3 bases from J, the junction contained 8 bases not matched to a gene. CDR3 residues: CASGYGTTLYEQYF. CDR3 coding DNA: TGTGCTAGTGGATACGGGACTACTCTCTACGAGCAGTACTTC. Using reference TRBV12-5 and TRBJ2-7 for the parts outside the CDR3, the full variable domain is DARVTQTPRHKVTEMGQEVTMRCQPILGHNTVFWYRQTMMQGLELLAYFRNRAPLDDSGMPKDRFSAEMPDATLATLKIQPSEPRDSAVYFCASGYGTTLYEQYFGPGTRLTVT.

The chain links TRBV11-2 to TRBJ1-3; D remains unclear. The V and J ends lost 4 bases and 1 base respectively, with 14 bases between them. The CDR3 runs 16 residues. In germline, CDR1 is SGHAT, CDR2 FQNNGV. CDR3 sequence (DNA): TGTGCCAGCAGCTCCACAAGGAGGGTTTCTGGAAACACCATATATTTT. Its protein is CASSSTRRVSGNTIYF.

This sequence joins TRBV27 and TRBJ2-7; 9 nucleotides agree with TRBD1. The CDR3 extends over 17 amino acids. Per germline, CDR1 MNHEY and CDR2 SMNVEV (reference sequence). V trimming: 6 bases; J trimming: 4 bases; junction bases outside the gene matches: 16. The CDR3 DNA follows: TGTGCCAGCAGACTCATCACTGGGACAGGGAACTTATACGAGCAGTACTTC. Translated, it gives CASRLITGTGNLYEQYF.

The rearrangement joins TRBV4-3 to TRBJ2-2, with D possibly being TRBD2 (5 bases). Germline values: CDR1 LGHNA, CDR2 YSLEER. Trimming cost V 5 bases and J 1 base, with 14 bases left between them. CDR3 length: 16 residues. This CDR3 is CASSNTGLQNTGELFF. The DNA of the CDR3 is TGCGCCAGCAGCAATACCGGACTCCAGAACACCGGGGAGCTGTTTTTT.

This chain joins TRBV28 and TRBJ2-7; D not resolved. The CDR3 covers 13 residues. Trimming shortened V by 6 bases and J by 2 bases, and 11 bases separated the two germline ends. The germline CDR1 and CDR2 sequences are MDHEN and SYDVKM. This CDR3 is CASRPGLPYEQYF. The CDR3, as DNA: TGTGCCAGCAGACCCGGTTTGCCCTACGAGCAGTACTTC.

Comment on this clone: Other DNA variants within this sample encode the same CDR3. V is TRBV5-1 and J is TRBJ2-2; the D is unclear. The germline V gene has CDR1 SGHRS and CDR2 YFSETQ. Trimming pared 0 bases from V and 0 bases from J, leaving 6 bases between. The CDR3 consists of 15 residues. The CDR3 protein is CASSLGRSNTGELFF. CDR3 DNA: TGCGCCAGCAGCTTGGGGAGATCGAACACCGGGGAGCTGTTTTTT.

The V gene is TRBV28, the J gene TRBJ1-1, with D perhaps TRBD1 (5 bases). V dropped 2 bases and J dropped 1 base, with 11 bases sitting between them. This CDR3 is 15 amino acids long. Germline V gene sequence: CDR1 MDHEN, CDR2 SYDVKM. CDR3 amino acids: CASSLIGGSNTEAFF. The CDR3 DNA follows: TGTGCCAGCAGTTTAATTGGGGGGTCGAACACTGAAGCTTTCTTT. Supplemented by reference TRBV28 and TRBJ1-1, the full variable domain reads DVKVTQSSRYLVKRTGEKVFLECVQDMDHENMFWYRQDPGLGLRLIYFSYDVKMKEKGDIPEGYSVSREKKERFSLILESASTNQTSMYLCASSLIGGSNTEAFFGQGTRLTVV.

V is TRBV5-1 and J is TRBJ2-7, with D perhaps TRBD2 (5 bases). V lost 4 bases and J lost 0, with 17 bases in between. This CDR3 contains 16 residues. The germline CDR1 and CDR2 sequences are SGHRS and YFSETQ. For the CDR3, the DNA is TGCGCCAGCAGCCCCGAGGGTAGGAAGTCCTCCTACGAGCAGTACTTC. Its translation is CASSPEGRKSSYEQYF. Variable domain in full (rest from reference TRBV5-1 and TRBJ2-7): KAGVTQTPRYLIKTRGQQVTLSCSPISGHRSVSWYQQTPGQGLQFLFEYFSETQRNKGNFPGRFSGRQFSNSRSEMNVSTLELGDSALYLCASSPEGRKSSYEQYFGPGTRLTVT.

The chain combines TRBV5-4 with TRBJ2-5; 9 bases map to TRBD1. The CDR3 has 16 residues. Looked up from germline, CDR1 is SGHNT and CDR2 is YYREEE (reference sequence). V was clipped by 2 bases and J by 4 bases; unmatched bases: 9. For the CDR3, the DNA is TGTGCCAGCAGCTTACAACCTAGGACAGGGGTAGAGACCCAGTACTTC. It codes for CASSLQPRTGVETQYF.

This chain uses TRBV2 with TRBJ2-1, with no clear D. The CDR3 has 15 residues. Looked up from germline, CDR1 is SNHLY and CDR2 is FYNNEI. V lost 5 bases and J 0 bases, leaving 11 bases between the germline ends. CDR3 sequence: CASSLDQSSYNEQFF. The CDR3 nucleotides are TGTGCCAGCAGTCTGGACCAAAGCTCCTACAATGAGCAGTTCTTC. The variable domain in full, with the rest retrieved from reference TRBV2 and TRBJ2-1, is EPEVTQTPSHQVTQMGQEVILRCVPISNHLYFYWYRQILGQKVEFLVSFYNNEISEKSEIFDDQFSVERPDGSNFTLKIRSTKLEDSAMYFCASSLDQSSYNEQFFGPGTRLTVL.

The V call is TRBV5-1, the J call TRBJ2-2, with 16 bases fitting TRBD2. This CDR3 comprises 19 residues. The trim removed 3 bases at V and 6 bases at J, leaving 11 bases unmatched. In germline, CDR1 is SGHRS, CDR2 YFSETQ. The CDR3 nucleotides read TGCGCCAGCAGCTATATTCCCGGGACTAGCGGGAGGGCCGCCGGGGAGCTGTTTTTT. This translates into CASSYIPGTSGRAAGELFF. Variable domain in full (rest from reference TRBV5-1 and TRBJ2-2): KAGVTQTPRYLIKTRGQQVTLSCSPISGHRSVSWYQQTPGQGLQFLFEYFSETQRNKGNFPGRFSGRQFSNSRSEMNVSTLELGDSALYLCASSYIPGTSGRAAGELFFGEGSRLTVL.

V gene TRBV19 combines with J gene TRBJ2-7; no clear D gene. Trimming stripped 3 bases from V and 0 bases from J, with 9 bases between. This CDR3 contains 14 residues. The germline V gene encodes CDR1 LNHDA and CDR2 SQIVND (reference sequence). The CDR3 DNA sequence: TGTGCCAGTAGTATCTCCGTCAGCTCCTACGAGCAGTACTTC. Protein product: CASSISVSSYEQYF.

The gene calls are TRBV29-1 and TRBJ1-1; D gene uncertain. This CDR3 region has 11 residues. Trimming shortened V by 5 bases and J by 1 base, and 5 bases separated the two germline ends. Germline loops: CDR1 SQVTM, CDR2 ANQGSEA. The CDR3 bases are TGCAGCGTTATCGGGAACACTGAAGCTTTCTTT. Encoded protein: CSVIGNTEAFF.

The chain recombines TRBV4-2 with TRBJ2-3; 11 nucleotides match TRBD2. This CDR3 is 17 amino acids long. The J segment lost 4 bases and the V segment lost 0 bases, leaving 6 bases of the junction unmatched. Germline loops: CDR1 LGHNA, CDR2 YNFKEQ. CDR3 in DNA: TGTGCCAGCAGCCAAGATGTACTAGCGGGGGACCCAGATACGCAGTATTTT. This encodes CASSQDVLAGDPDTQYF.

The genes are TRBV4-2 and TRBJ2-3; D not resolved. Trimming shortened V by 0 bases and J by 2 bases, and 6 bases separated the two germline ends. Germline V gene data show CDR1 as LGHNA and CDR2 as YNFKEQ. This CDR3 is 14 amino acids long. CDR3 loop: CASSQDSLTDTQYF. The CDR3 DNA is TGTGCCAGCAGCCAAGACTCCCTCACAGATACGCAGTATTTT.

The V and J genes are TRBV6-6 and TRBJ1-1; 9 bases are a match to TRBD1. CDR1 and CDR2 (germline): MNHNY, SVGAGI (reference sequence). The V and J ends lost 5 bases and 2 bases, in that order; junction bases with no gene match: 9. The CDR3 consists of 16 residues. CDR3 DNA: TGTGCCAGCAGTCGACGGACAGGGGAGAATAACACTGAAGCTTTCTTT. Translated: CASSRRTGENNTEAFF.

The chain uses TRBV18 and TRBJ2-4; possibly TRBD1 for D (5 bases). The V gene lost 0 bases and the J gene lost 8 bases, with 11 bases spanning the gap. The germline gives CDR1 KGHSH, CDR2 LQKENI. CDR3 length equals 14 residues. As DNA, the CDR3 is TGTGCCAGCTCACCACCGATTAGGGGTGACATTCAGTACTTC. Translation gives CASSPPIRGDIQYF.